The clone carrying this T cell receptor beta chain was recorded many times. Its specificity is not known. The sample comes from a study of response to subunit inactivated influenza vaccine. In TCRdb, the RT-PCR reads were re-called with MiXCR into one record per CDR3 protein. The top ten hold over 8.5% of the sample, which has fewer than 750,000 distinct CDR3 sequences, around 15% seen once. CDR1 LNHNV and CDR2 YYDKDF come from the germline V gene (reference sequence). The J segment lost 5 bases and the V segment lost 4 bases, leaving 10 bases of the junction unmatched. The CDR3 runs to 16 residues. Overall study results and limits: Each seasonal influenza vaccination, the authors suggested, recruits few new T cells.

The rearrangement joins TRBV15 to TRBJ2-3; 9 positions match TRBD2. The sequence was obtained from a man between 45 and 60 years old who received an inactivated influenza vaccine. Sequenced material: PBMCs from blood, taken approximately 12 days after vaccination. CDR3: CATSTLSGRGRDTQYF. The CDR3 coding sequence is TGTGCCACCAGCACCCTTAGCGGGAGAGGGAGAGATACGCAGTATTTT.